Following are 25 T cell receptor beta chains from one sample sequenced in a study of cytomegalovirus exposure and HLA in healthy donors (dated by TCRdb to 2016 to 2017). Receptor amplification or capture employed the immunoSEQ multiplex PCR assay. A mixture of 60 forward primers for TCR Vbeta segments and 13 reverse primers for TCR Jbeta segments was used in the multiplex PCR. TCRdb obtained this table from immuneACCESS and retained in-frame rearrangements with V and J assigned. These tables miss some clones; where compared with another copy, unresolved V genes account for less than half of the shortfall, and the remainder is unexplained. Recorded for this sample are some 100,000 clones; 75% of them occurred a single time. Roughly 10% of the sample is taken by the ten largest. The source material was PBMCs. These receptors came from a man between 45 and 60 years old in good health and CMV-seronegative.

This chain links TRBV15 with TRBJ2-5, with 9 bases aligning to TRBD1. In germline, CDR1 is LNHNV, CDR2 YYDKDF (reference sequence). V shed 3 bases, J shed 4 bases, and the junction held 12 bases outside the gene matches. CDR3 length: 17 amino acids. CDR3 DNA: TGTGCCACCAGCAGCGGTGACAACAGGGGGCGGGTAGAGACCCAGTACTTC. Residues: CATSSGDNRGRVETQYF.

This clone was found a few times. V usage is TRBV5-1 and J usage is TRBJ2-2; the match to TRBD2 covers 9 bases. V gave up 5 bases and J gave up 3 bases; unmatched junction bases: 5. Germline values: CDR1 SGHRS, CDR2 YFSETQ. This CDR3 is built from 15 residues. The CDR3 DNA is TGCGCCAGCAGTAGCGGGAGCTTTGACACCGGGGAGCTGTTTTTT. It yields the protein CASSSGSFDTGELFF.

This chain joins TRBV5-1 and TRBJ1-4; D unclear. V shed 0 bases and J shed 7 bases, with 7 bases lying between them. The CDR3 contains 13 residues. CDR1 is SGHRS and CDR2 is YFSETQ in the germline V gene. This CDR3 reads CASSLGLGEKLFF. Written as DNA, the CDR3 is TGCGCCAGCAGCTTGGGCCTCGGTGAAAAACTGTTTTTT.

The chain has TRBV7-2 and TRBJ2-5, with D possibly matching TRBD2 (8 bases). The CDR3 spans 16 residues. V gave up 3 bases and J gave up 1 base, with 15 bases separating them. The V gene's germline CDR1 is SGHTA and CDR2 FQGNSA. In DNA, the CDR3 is TGTGCCAGCAGCTTTGCCGGGAGGGGGCTCCAAGAGACCCAGTACTTC. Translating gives CASSFAGRGLQETQYF.

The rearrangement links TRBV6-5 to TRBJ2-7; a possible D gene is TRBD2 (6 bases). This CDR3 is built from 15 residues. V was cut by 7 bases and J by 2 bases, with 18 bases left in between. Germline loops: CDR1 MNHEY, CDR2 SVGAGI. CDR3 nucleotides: TGTGCCAGCAAGGAGGGGAGGACTGGTACCTACGAGCAGTACTTC. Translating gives CASKEGRTGTYEQYF.

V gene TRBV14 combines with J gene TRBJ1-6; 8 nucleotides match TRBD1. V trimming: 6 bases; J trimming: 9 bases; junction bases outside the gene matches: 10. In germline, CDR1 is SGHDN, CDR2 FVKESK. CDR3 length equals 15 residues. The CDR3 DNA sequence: TGTGCCAGCAGTCTTTGGACAGGGAACACTTCACCCCTCCACTTT. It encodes CASSLWTGNTSPLHF.

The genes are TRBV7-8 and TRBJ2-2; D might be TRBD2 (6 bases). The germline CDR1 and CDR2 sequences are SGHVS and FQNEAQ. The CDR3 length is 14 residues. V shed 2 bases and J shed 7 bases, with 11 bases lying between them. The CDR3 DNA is TGTGCCAGCAGCTTAATCCGCGGGAACGGGGAGCTGTTTTTT. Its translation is CASSLIRGNGELFF.

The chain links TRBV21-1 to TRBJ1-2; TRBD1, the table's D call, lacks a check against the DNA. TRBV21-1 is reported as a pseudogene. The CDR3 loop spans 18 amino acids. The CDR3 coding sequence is TGTGCCAGCAGCAAACTCTCCCCAACCGGGACAGGTAACTATGGCTACACCTTC. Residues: CASSKLSPTGTGNYGYTF.

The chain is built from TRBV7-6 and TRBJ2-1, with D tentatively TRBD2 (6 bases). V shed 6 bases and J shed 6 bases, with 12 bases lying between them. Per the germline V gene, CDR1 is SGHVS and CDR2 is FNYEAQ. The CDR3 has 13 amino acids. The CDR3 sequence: CASSYGTANEQFF. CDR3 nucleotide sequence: TGTGCCAGCAGTTATGGGACTGCCAATGAGCAGTTCTTC.

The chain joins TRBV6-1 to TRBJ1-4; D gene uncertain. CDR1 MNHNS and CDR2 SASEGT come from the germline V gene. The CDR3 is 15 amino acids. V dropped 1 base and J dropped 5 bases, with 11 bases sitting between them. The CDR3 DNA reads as TGTGCCAGCAGTGAAGGTGGGCAGCCGAATGAAAAACTGTTTTTT. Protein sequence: CASSEGGQPNEKLFF.

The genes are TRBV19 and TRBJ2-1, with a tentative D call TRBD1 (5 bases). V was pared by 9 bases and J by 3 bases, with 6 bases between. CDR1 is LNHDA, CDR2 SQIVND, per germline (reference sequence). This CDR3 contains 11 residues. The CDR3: CASRDYNEQFF. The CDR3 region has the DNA TGTGCCAGCAGGGACTACAATGAGCAGTTCTTC.

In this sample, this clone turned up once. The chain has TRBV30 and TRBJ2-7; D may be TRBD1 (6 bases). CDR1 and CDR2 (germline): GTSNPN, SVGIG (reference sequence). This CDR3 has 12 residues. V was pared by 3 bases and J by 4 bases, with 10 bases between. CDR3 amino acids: CAWSLQGYEQYF. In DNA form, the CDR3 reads TGTGCCTGGAGCTTACAGGGATACGAGCAGTACTTC. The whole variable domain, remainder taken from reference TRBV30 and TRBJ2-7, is SQTIHQWPATLVQPVGSPLSLECTVEGTSNPNLYWYRQAAGRGLQLLFYSVGIGQISSEVPQNLSASRPQDRQFILSSKKLLLSDSGFYLCAWSLQGYEQYFGPGTRLTVT.

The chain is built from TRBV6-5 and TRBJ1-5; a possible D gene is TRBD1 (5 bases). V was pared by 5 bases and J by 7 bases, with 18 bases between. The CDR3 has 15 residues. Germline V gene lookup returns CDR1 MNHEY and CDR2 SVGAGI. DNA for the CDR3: TGTGCCAGCAGTACCACTTCTAACAGGCTACAGCCCCAGCATTTT. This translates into CASSTTSNRLQPQHF.

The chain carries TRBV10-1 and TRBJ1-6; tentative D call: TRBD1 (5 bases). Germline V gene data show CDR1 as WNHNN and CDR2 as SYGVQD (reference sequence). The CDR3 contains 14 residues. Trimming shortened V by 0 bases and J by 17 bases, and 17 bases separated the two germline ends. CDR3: CASSESGREFGIHF. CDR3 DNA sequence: TGCGCCAGCAGTGAGTCGGGCAGGGAATTTGGGATCCACTTT.

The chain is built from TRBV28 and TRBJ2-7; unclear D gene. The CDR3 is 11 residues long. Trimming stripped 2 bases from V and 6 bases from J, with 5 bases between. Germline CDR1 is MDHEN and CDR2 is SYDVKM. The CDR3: CASSLGREQYF. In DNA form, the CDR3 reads TGTGCCAGCAGTTTAGGCCGCGAGCAGTACTTC.

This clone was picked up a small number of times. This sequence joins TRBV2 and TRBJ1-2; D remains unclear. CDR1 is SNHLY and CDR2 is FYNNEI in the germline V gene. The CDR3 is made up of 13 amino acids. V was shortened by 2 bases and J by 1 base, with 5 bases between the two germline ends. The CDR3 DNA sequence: TGTGCCAGCAGTGAATCCGTTAACTATGGCTACACCTTC. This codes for CASSESVNYGYTF.

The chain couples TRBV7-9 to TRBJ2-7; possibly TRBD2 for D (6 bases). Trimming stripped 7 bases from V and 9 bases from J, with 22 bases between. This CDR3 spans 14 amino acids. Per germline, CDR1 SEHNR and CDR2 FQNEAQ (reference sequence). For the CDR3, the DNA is TGTGCCAGCACCCATGCGGGAAGTGTAGGTGTGCAGTACTTC. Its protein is CASTHAGSVGVQYF.

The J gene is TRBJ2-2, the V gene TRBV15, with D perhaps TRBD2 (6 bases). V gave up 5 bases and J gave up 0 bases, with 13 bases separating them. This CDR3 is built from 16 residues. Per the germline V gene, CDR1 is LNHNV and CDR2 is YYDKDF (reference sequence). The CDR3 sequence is CATSLRDSPNTGELFF. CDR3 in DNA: TGTGCCACCAGCCTACGGGACTCTCCGAACACCGGGGAGCTGTTTTTT.

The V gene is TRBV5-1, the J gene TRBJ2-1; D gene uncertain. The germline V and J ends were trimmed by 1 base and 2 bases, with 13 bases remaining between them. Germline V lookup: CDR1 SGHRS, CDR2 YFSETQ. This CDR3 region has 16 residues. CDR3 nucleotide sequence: TGCGCCAGCAGCTTGAGTGGCAGAACTACCTACAATGAGCAGTTCTTC. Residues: CASSLSGRTTYNEQFF. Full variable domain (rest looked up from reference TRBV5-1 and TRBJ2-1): KAGVTQTPRYLIKTRGQQVTLSCSPISGHRSVSWYQQTPGQGLQFLFEYFSETQRNKGNFPGRFSGRQFSNSRSEMNVSTLELGDSALYLCASSLSGRTTYNEQFFGPGTRLTVL.

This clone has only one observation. The CDR3 sequence: CATGIGETTQYF. In DNA, the CDR3 is TGTGCCACCGGAATAGGAGAGACGACCCAGTACTTC. The chain has TRBV19 and TRBJ2-5; D not resolved. V lost 10 bases to trimming and J lost 7 bases, with 16 bases between them. The CDR3 is 12 amino acids. Germline V gives CDR1 LNHDA, CDR2 SQIVND (reference sequence).

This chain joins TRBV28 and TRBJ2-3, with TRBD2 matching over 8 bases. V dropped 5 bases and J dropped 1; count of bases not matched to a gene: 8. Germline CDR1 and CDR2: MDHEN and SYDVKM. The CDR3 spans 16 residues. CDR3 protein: CASSLGGRGGTDTQYF. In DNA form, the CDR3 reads TGTGCCAGCAGTCTCGGGGGGCGGGGGGGCACAGATACGCAGTATTTT.

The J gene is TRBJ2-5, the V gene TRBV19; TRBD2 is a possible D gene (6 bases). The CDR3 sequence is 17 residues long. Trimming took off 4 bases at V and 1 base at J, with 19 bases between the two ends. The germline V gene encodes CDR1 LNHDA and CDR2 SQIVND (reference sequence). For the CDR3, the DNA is TGTGCCAGTAGTACAGGTGCGGGACCCGTGGGCCAAGAGACCCAGTACTTC. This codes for CASSTGAGPVGQETQYF.

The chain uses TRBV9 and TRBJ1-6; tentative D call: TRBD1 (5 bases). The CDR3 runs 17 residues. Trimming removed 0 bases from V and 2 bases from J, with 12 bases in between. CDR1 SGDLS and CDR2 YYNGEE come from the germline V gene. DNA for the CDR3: TGTGCCAGCAGCGTAGAGGCCAGGGCCACCTATAATTCACCCCTCCACTTT. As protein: CASSVEARATYNSPLHF.

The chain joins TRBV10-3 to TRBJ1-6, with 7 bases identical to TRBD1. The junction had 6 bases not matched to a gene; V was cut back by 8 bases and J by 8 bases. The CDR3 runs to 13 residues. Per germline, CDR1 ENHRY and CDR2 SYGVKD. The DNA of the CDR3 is TGTGCCATCGAGGACAGGTTGGATTCACCCCTCCACTTT. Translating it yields CAIEDRLDSPLHF.

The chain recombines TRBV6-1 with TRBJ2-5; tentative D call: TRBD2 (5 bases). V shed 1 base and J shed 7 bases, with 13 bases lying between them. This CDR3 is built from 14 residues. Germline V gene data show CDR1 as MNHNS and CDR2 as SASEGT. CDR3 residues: CASSEERAAVTQYF. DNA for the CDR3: TGTGCCAGCAGTGAAGAGAGGGCCGCCGTGACCCAGTACTTC.